This TCR beta chain emerged from a study of CD8+ T cells in alopecia areata. Study outcomes and limitations: Scalp and blood retained many expanded lesional clones during tofacitinib. Having just one nonresponder leaves the connection between baseline CD8+ expansion and response unresolved. Scalp clonality and expanded CD8+ clones among the top 100 fell significantly with tofacitinib.

Treatment denoted: oral pan-JAK inhibitor, 5-10 mg twice daily. Punch biopsies of lesional scalp, plus peripheral blood, were taken from alopecia areata patients. Once RNA had been extracted, it was reverse transcribed into cDNA to act as the sequencing template. Assay used: immunoSEQ multiplex PCR; TCRdb lists only in-frame clones, some missing. The sample yields 90,000 to 100,000 clones, around 55% seen once. The CDR3 length is 12 residues. Germline V gene lookup returns CDR1 SQVTM and CDR2 ANQGSEA. The V gene lost 7 bases and the J gene lost 3 bases, with 13 bases spanning the gap. Concerning this clone itself: Its matching antigen is unknown.

The sequence was collected from a human donor with alopecia areata. The V gene is TRBV29-1, the J gene TRBJ2-7, with a weak D call TRBD1 (6 bases). The sample was CD8+ T cells sorted from blood, taken at week 4, from a patient treated with tofacitinib. The CDR3: CSAGSGDYEQYF. DNA of the CDR3: TGCAGCGCTGGGTCAGGGGACTACGAGCAGTACTTC.